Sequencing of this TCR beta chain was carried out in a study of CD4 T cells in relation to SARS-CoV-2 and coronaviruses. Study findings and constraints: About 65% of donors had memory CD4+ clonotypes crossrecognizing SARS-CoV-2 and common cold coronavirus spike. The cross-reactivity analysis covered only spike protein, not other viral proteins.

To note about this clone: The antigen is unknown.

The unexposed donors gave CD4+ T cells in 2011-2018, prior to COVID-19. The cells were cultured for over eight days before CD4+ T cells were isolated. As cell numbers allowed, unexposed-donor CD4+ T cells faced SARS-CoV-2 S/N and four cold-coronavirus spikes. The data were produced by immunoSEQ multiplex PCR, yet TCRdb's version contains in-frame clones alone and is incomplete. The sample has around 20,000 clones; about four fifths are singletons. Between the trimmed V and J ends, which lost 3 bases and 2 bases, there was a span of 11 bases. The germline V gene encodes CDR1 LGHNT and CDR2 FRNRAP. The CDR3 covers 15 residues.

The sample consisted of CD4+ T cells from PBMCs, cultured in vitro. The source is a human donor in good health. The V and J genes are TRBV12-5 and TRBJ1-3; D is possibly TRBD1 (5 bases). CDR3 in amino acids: CASGLSRGTGNTIYF. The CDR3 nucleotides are TGTGCTAGTGGTTTATCGAGGGGCACTGGAAACACCATATATTTT.